Each of the 3 T cell receptor beta chains below was sequenced from the same sample in a study of response to subunit inactivated influenza vaccine. From the RT-PCR reads, TCRdb called clonotypes with MiXCR, one entry per CDR3 protein. The table includes 290,000 or so distinct CDR3 sequences, around 22% detected once. The sequenced sample was PBMCs from blood, obtained less than 22 months after vaccination. These receptors were collected from a man between 50 and 75 years old who received an inactivated influenza vaccine.

This clonotype occurred a few times. The chain uses TRBV5-1 and TRBJ1-2; D gene unclear. Trimming cost V 6 bases and J 10 bases, with 22 bases left between them. CDR3 size: 14 residues. Germline values: CDR1 SGHRS, CDR2 YFSETQ. The CDR3 protein is CASKWVRTSLDYTF. CDR3 bases: TGCGCCAGCAAATGGGTAAGGACGTCCCTCGACTACACCTTC. The full variable domain, in which reference TRBV5-1 and TRBJ1-2 provide the parts outside the CDR3, is KAGVTQTPRYLIKTRGQQVTLSCSPISGHRSVSWYQQTPGQGLQFLFEYFSETQRNKGNFPGRFSGRQFSNSRSEMNVSTLELGDSALYLCASKWVRTSLDYTFGSGTRLTVV.

This clonotype was seen at least ten times. This chain uses TRBV5-1 with TRBJ1-4, with 8 bases identical to TRBD1. The CDR3 totals 15 residues. J gave up 8 bases and V 3 bases, and 9 bases lay outside the gene matches. Germline V gene data show CDR1 as SGHRS and CDR2 as YFSETQ. The CDR3 coding sequence is TGCGCCAGCAGCTCAGCCGGGACAGGCGGGGAAAAACTGTTTTTT. This encodes CASSSAGTGGEKLFF.

This clonotype has only a few counts. This sequence joins TRBV12-3 or TRBV12-4 and TRBJ2-3; no definite D call. The V end lost 5 bases, the J end lost 3 bases, and 21 bases lay between the germline ends. The CDR3 length is 17 residues. The CDR3 spells CASSASPLMWGTDTQYF. The CDR3, as DNA: TGTGCCAGCAGTGCGAGTCCTCTGATGTGGGGTACAGATACGCAGTATTTT.